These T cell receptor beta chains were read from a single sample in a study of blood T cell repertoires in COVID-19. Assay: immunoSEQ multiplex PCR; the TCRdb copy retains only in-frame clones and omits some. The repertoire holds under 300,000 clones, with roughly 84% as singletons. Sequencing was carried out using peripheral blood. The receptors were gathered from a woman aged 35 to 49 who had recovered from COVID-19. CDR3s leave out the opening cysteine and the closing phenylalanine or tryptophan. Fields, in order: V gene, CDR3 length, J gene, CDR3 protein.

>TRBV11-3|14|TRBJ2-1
ASSFRGLATGYRQF
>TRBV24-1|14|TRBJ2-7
ATSDPRDGGSYEQY
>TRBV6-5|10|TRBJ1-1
ASSTTGQEAF
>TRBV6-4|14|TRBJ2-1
ASSDGLAGDYNEQF
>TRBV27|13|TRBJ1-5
ASSLARHSNQPQH
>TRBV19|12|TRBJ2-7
ASSSGHGPYEQY
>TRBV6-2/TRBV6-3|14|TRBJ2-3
ASSVHSGGATDTQY
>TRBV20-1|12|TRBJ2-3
SASGPRGTDTQY
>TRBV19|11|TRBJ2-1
ASTGTNLDEQF
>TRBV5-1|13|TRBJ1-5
ASSLQGARNQPQH
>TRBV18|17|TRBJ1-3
ASSLLPLGQVNPGNTIY
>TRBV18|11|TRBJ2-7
ASSPVPQSEQY
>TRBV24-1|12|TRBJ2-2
ATSTGMNTGELF
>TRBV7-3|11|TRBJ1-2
ASSPAPGKGYT
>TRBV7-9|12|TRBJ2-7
ASSFSTWGDEQY
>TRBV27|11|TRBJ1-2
ASRMTGTYGYT
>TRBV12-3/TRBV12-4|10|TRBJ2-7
ASSLRGSEQY
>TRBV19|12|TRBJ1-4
ASIPTGTNEKLF
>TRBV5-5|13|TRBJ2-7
ASSLAQGIRDEQY
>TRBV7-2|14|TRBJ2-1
ASSRWTSGRYNEQF
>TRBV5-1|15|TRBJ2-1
ASSSGLTAGGLNEQF
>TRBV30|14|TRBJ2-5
AWSVGGGLERETQY
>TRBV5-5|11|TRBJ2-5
ASSPGMWETQY
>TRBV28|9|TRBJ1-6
ASSSRPPLH
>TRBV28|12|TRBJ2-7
ASSWGSGGHEQY
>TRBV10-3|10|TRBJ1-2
AIPGQGWDYT
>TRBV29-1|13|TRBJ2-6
SIWTGSSGANVLT
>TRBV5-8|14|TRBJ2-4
ASSFDREGAKNIQY